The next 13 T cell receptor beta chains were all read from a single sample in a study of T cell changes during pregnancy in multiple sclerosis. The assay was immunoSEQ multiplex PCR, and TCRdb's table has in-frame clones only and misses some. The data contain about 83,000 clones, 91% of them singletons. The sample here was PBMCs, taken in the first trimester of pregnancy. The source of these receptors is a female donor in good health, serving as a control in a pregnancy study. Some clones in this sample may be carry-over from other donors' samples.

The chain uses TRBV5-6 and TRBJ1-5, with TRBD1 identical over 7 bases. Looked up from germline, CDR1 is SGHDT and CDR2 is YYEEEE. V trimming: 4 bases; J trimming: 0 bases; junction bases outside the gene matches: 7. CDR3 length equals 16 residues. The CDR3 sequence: CASSVGQTFSNQPQHF. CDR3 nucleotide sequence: TGTGCCAGCAGCGTGGGACAGACGTTTAGCAATCAGCCCCAGCATTTT.

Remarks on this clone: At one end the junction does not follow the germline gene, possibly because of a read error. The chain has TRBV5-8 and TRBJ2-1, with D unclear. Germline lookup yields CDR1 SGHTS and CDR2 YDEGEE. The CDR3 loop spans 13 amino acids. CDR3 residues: CASTLSPSGEQFF. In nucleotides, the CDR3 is TGTGCCAGCACCTTGTCACCCTCCGGTGAGCAGTTCTTC.

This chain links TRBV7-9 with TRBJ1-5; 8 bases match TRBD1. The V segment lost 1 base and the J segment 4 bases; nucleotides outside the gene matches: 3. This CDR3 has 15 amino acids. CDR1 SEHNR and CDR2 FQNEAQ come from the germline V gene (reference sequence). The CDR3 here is CASSLETGGNQPQHF. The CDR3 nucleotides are TGTGCCAGCAGCTTAGAAACAGGGGGTAATCAGCCCCAGCATTTT.

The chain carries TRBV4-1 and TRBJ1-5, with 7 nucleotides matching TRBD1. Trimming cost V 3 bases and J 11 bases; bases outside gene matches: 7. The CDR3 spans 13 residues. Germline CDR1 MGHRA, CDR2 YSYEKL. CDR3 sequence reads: CASSHNIQGSQHF. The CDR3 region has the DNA TGCGCCAGCAGCCATAATATACAGGGGTCCCAGCATTTT.

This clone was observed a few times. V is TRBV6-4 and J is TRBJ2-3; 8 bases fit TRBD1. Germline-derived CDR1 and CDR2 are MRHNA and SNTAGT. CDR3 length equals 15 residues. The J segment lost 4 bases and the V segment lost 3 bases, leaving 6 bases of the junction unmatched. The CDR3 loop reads CASSEGAGGADTQYF. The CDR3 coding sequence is TGTGCCAGCAGTGAAGGGGCAGGGGGCGCAGATACGCAGTATTTT.

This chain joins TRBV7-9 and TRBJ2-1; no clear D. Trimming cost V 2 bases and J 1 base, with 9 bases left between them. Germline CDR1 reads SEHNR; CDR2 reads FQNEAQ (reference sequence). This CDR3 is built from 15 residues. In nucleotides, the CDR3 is TGTGCCAGCAGCTTACGCGAGTCGTCCTACAATGAGCAGTTCTTC. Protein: CASSLRESSYNEQFF.

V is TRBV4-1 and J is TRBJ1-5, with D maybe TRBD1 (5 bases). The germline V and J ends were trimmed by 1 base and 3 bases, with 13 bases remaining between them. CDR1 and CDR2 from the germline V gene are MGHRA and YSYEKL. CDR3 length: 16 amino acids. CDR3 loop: CASSQVQGTNNQPQHF. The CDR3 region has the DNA TGCGCCAGCAGCCAAGTCCAGGGAACGAACAATCAGCCCCAGCATTTT.

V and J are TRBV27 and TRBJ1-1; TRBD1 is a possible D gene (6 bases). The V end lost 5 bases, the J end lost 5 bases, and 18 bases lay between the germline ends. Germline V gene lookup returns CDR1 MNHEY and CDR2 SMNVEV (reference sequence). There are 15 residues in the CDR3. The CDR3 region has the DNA TGTGCCAGCAGTAGCCCGACAGGTTTGAGTACTGAAGCTTTCTTT. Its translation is CASSSPTGLSTEAFF.

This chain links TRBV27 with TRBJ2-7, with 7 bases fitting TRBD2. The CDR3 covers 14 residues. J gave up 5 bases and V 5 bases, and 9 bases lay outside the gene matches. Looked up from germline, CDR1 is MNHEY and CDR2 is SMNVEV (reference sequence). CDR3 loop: CASSTRREFNEQYF. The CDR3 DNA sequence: TGTGCCAGCAGTACGCGGCGGGAGTTCAACGAGCAGTACTTC.

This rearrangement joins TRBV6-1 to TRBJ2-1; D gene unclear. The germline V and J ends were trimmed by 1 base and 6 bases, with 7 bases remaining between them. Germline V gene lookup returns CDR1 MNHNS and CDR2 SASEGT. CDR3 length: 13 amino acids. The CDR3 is CASSEDFFNEQFF. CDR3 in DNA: TGTGCCAGCAGTGAAGACTTCTTCAATGAGCAGTTCTTC.

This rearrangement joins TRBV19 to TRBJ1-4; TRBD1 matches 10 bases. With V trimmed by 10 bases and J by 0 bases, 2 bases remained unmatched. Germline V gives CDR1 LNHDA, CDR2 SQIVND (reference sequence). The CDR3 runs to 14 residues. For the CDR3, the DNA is TGTGCCACCGGACAGGGGGCAACTAATGAAAAACTGTTTTTT. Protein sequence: CATGQGATNEKLFF.

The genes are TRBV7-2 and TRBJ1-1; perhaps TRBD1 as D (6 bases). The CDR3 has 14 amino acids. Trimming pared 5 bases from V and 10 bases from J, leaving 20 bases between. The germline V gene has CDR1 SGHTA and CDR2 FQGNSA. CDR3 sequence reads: CASSSPPGQQGAFF. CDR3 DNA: TGTGCCAGCAGCAGCCCCCCGGGACAACAAGGAGCTTTCTTT.

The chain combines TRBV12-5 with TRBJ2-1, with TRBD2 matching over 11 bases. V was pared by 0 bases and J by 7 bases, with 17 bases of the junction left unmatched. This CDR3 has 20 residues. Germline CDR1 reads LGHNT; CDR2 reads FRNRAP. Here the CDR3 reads CASGLVLELAGGMRGNEQFF. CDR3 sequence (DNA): TGTGCTAGTGGTTTGGTACTCGAGCTAGCGGGAGGTATGAGGGGGAATGAGCAGTTCTTC.